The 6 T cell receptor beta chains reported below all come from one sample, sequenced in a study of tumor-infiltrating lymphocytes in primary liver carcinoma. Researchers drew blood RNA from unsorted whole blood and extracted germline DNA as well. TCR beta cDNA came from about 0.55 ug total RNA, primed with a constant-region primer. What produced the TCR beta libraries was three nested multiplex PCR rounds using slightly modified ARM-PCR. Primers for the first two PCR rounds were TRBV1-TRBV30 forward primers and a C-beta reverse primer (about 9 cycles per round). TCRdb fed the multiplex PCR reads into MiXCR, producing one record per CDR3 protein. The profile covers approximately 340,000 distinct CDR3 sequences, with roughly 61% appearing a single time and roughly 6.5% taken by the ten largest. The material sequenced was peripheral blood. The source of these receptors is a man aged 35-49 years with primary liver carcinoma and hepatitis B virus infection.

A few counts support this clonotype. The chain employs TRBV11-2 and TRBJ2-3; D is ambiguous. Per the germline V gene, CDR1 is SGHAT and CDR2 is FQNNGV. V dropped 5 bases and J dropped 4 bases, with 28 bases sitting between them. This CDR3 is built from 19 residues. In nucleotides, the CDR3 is TGTGCCAGCAGCCACATAGTCGGGCCGCCCACTACCCGTGCAGATACGCAGTATTTT. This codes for CASSHIVGPPTTRADTQYF. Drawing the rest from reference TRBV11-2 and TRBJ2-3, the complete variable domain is EAGVAQSPRYKIIEKRQSVAFWCNPISGHATLYWYQQILGQGPKLLIQFQNNGVVDDSQLPKDRFSAERLKGVDSTLKIQPAKLEDSAVYLCASSHIVGPPTTRADTQYFGPGTRLTVL.

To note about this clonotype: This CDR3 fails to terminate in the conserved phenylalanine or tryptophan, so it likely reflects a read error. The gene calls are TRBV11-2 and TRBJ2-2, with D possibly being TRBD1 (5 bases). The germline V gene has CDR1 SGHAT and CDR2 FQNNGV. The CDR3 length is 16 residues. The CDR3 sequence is CASIKQGGRVTGELFS. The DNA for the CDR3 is TGCGCCAGCATCAAGCAGGGCGGCAGAGTAACCGGGGAGCTGTTTTCT.

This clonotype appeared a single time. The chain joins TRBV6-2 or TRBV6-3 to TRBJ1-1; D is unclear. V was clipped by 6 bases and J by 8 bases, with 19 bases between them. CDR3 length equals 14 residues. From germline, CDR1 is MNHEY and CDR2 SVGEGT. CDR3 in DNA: TGTGCCAGCAGCTGGGAGTTTCGTAGCACCGAAGCTTTCTTT. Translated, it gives CASSWEFRSTEAFF.

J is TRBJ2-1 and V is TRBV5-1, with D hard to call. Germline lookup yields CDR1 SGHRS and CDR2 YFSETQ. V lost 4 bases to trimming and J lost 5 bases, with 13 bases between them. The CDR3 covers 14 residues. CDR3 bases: TGCGCCAGCAGCACTGGGCACCCGGACAATGAGCAGTTCTTC. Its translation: CASSTGHPDNEQFF.

The CDR3 spells CASSSGDQGGNEQFF. The CDR3 bases are TGTGCCAGCAGCTCCGGCGATCAAGGGGGCAATGAGCAGTTCTTC. The J gene is TRBJ2-1, the V gene TRBV6-2 or TRBV6-3; tentatively, D is TRBD1 (6 bases). The CDR3 has 15 amino acids. V was pared by 6 bases and J by 6 bases, with 18 bases between. Per the germline V gene, CDR1 is MNHEY and CDR2 is SVGEGT.

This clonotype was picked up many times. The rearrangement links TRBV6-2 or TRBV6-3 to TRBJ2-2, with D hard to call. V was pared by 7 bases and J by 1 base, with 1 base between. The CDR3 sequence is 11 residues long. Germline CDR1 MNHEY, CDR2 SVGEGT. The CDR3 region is CASKNTGELFF. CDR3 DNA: TGTGCCAGCAAGAACACCGGGGAGCTGTTTTTT.